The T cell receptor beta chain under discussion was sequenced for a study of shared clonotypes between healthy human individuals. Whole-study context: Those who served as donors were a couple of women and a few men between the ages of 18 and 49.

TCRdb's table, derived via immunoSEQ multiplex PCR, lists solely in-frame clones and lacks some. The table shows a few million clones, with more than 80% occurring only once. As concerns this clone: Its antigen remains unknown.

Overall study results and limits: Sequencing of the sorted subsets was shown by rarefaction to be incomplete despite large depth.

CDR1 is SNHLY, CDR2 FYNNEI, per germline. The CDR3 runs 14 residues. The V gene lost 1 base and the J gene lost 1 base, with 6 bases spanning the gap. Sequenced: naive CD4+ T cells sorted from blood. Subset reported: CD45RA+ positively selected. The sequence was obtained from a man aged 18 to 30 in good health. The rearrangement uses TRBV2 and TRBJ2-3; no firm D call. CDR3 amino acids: CASSEVSRTDTQYF. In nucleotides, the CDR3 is TGTGCCAGCAGTGAAGTGAGTCGCACAGATACGCAGTATTTT.